This TCR beta chain was sequenced in a study of early T cells in non-severe SARS-CoV-2 infection. Study-level background: With bulk RNA from unsorted whole blood as input, sequencing yielded unpaired chains. Study conclusions and caveats: Matching with VDJdb favored anti-spike CD8 responses (missing private and CD4 specificities).

Individually, cDNA molecules had unique molecular identifiers attached to them. Each CDR3 protein is one row after TCRdb ran MiXCR on the 5' RACE reads. The repertoire holds more than 65,000 distinct CDR3 sequences, with approximately 15% as singletons. This clonotype was detected only a few times. Its antigen is unidentified. CDR1 is LGHNA and CDR2 is YSLEER in the germline V gene. The CDR3 consists of 15 residues. The V gene end was trimmed by 4 bases and the J gene end by 2 bases; junction bases not matched to a gene: 8. This sequence originates from an adult who was a healthcare worker with PCR-confirmed SARS-CoV-2 infection or an uninfected control (not recorded which). The sample was whole blood. The chain is built from TRBV4-3 and TRBJ2-7; 7 nucleotides agree with TRBD1. Here the CDR3 reads CASSPDRDLAYEQYF. For the CDR3, the DNA is TGCGCCAGCAGCCCCGACAGGGATTTAGCCTACGAGCAGTACTTC.